A selection of T cell receptor beta chains follows, all from one sample in a study of blood T cell repertoires in COVID-19. TCRdb's copy holds only in-frame clones and misses some; the assay was immunoSEQ multiplex PCR. The data show roughly 400,000 clones, roughly 90% seen once. Sequenced input: PBMCs or T cells enriched from blood (not recorded which). Every receptor here comes from a woman aged 18 to 35 who had been exposed to COVID-19. CDR3s include the opening cysteine and the closing phenylalanine or tryptophan. A D gene is named only where the DNA matches it firmly. Clone size, where shown, is once, few, many, or a class for clones that have expanded.

j_call	v_call	clone_size	d_call	cdr3_aa	cdr3_nt
TRBJ2-1	TRBV9	NA	NA	CASSVVRSSYNEQFF	TGTGCCAGCAGCGTAGTAAGGAGCTCCTACAATGAGCAGTTCTTC
TRBJ2-7	TRBV2	many	NA	CASSTGNEQYF	TGTGCCAGCAGTACAGGGAACGAGCAGTACTTC
TRBJ1-1	TRBV6-4	few	NA	CASPVNTEAFF	TGTGCCTCCCCCGTGAACACTGAAGCTTTCTTT
TRBJ2-7	TRBV6-1	NA	NA	CASSDRYSYEQYF	TGTGCCAGCAGTGACCGTTACTCCTACGAGCAGTACTTC
TRBJ2-3	TRBV6-4	NA	TRBD2	CASSPGLAGGSTDTQYF	TGTGCCAGCAGCCCCGGACTAGCGGGGGGGTCCACAGATACGCAGTATTTT
TRBJ2-7	TRBV2	NA	NA	CASSEQGQTYEQYF	TGTGCCAGCAGTGAGCAGGGGCAGACCTACGAGCAGTACTTC
TRBJ1-2	TRBV28	few	TRBD1	CASSSHGQGGSLYGYTF	TGTGCCAGCAGTTCACATGGACAGGGAGGATCTTTGTATGGCTACACCTTC
TRBJ2-7	TRBV27	NA	TRBD1	CASGPLQGASEQYF	TGTGCCAGCGGACCTCTACAGGGGGCAAGCGAGCAGTACTTC
TRBJ1-2	TRBV28	NA	TRBD1	CASSFPTGTGGDYGYTF	TGTGCCAGCAGTTTTCCGACGGGGACAGGGGGCGACTATGGCTACACCTTC
TRBJ2-7	TRBV5-8	NA	TRBD1	CASNLRNRGTYEQYF	TGTGCCAGCAACCTAAGGAACAGGGGCACCTACGAGCAGTACTTC
TRBJ1-2	TRBV4-3	NA	TRBD1	CASSLGQGDYGYTF	TGCGCCAGCAGTCTGGGACAGGGGGACTATGGCTACACCTTC
TRBJ2-5	TRBV28	NA	TRBD1	CAIQQGIQETQYF	TGTGCCATCCAACAGGGGATCCAAGAGACCCAGTACTTC
TRBJ2-1	TRBV7-9	NA	NA	CASSLARVSFNEQFF	TGTGCCAGCAGCTTAGCCAGGGTGTCGTTCAATGAGCAGTTCTTC
TRBJ2-7	TRBV7-2	NA	NA	CASSLGRNEQYF	TGTGCCAGCAGCTTAGGGAGAAACGAGCAGTACTTC
TRBJ2-4	TRBV3-1/TRBV3-2	NA	NA	CASSQHPGLAKNIQYF	TGTGCCAGCAGCCAACACCCTGGGCTAGCCAAAAACATTCAGTACTTC
TRBJ1-1	TRBV14	NA	NA	CASSRQGNTEAFF	TGTGCCAGCAGCCGGCAGGGGAACACTGAAGCTTTCTTT
TRBJ1-3	TRBV28	NA	TRBD1	CASSPDRVTGNTIYF	TGTGCCAGCAGTCCCGACAGGGTAACTGGAAACACCATATATTTT
TRBJ2-1	TRBV9	NA	TRBD2	CASSVGLADYNEQFF	TGTGCCAGCAGCGTAGGACTAGCGGATTACAATGAGCAGTTCTTC
TRBJ2-7	TRBV5-8	NA	NA	CASSLARASGSSYEQYF	TGTGCCAGCAGCTTGGCGCGGGCCAGCGGTAGCTCCTACGAGCAGTACTTC
TRBJ2-7	TRBV7-2	NA	TRBD1	CASSTRDSSYEQYF	TGTGCCAGCAGCACCCGGGACAGCTCCTACGAGCAGTACTTC
TRBJ1-3	TRBV7-9	NA	NA	CASTQTGLSGNTIYF	TGTGCCAGCACCCAAACAGGGCTCTCTGGAAACACCATATATTTT
TRBJ2-7	TRBV11-3	NA	NA	CASSPPDGDEQYF	TGTGCCAGCAGCCCGCCGGACGGGGACGAGCAGTACTTC
TRBJ2-1	TRBV6-2/TRBV6-3	NA	NA	CASSPWTSPEQFF	TGTGCCAGCAGCCCCTGGACTTCTCCCGAGCAGTTCTTC
TRBJ2-1	TRBV5-5	NA	NA	CASSWTNAGNEQFF	TGTGCCAGCAGCTGGACGAATGCGGGCAATGAGCAGTTCTTC
TRBJ2-1	TRBV7-9	NA	TRBD1	CASSSRDRLSNEQFF	TGTGCCAGCAGCTCCCGGGACAGGCTGTCCAATGAGCAGTTCTTC
TRBJ2-2	TRBV28	NA	TRBD2	CASSSSRAGGVAGELFF	TGTGCCAGCAGCTCCTCCCGAGCGGGAGGGGTCGCCGGGGAGCTGTTTTTT
TRBJ2-7	TRBV5-6	NA	NA	CASSLVQGTYEQYF	TGTGCCAGCAGCTTGGTCCAGGGAACCTACGAGCAGTACTTC
TRBJ1-4	TRBV7-7	NA	NA	CASSPGGGVNEKLFF	TGTGCTAGCAGCCCCGGCGGGGGCGTTAATGAAAAACTGTTTTTT
TRBJ2-5	TRBV29-1	NA	TRBD1	CSVEGLYPAGQGAGETQYF	TGCAGCGTTGAAGGACTGTATCCGGCGGGACAGGGGGCCGGGGAGACCCAGTACTTC
TRBJ2-3	TRBV14	NA	NA	CASSQGTGSTDTQYF	TGTGCCAGCAGCCAAGGGACGGGGAGCACAGATACGCAGTATTTT
TRBJ2-3	TRBV10-2	NA	NA	CASSESSGTDTQYF	TGCGCCAGCAGTGAATCCAGCGGCACAGATACGCAGTATTTT
TRBJ2-1	TRBV2	NA	NA	CASSGATSNEQFF	TGTGCCAGCAGTGGGGCGACTAGCAATGAGCAGTTCTTC
TRBJ2-7	TRBV7-8	NA	TRBD1	CASSSRDSPPYEQYF	TGTGCCAGCAGCTCCCGGGACAGTCCTCCTTACGAGCAGTACTTC
TRBJ1-1	TRBV25-1	NA	NA	CASRAKLQTYEAFF	TGTGCCAGCAGAGCTAAGCTACAGACATATGAAGCTTTCTTT
TRBJ1-2	TRBV6-5	NA	NA	CASSPLRGNGYTF	TGTGCCAGCAGTCCCCTCAGGGGAAACGGCTACACCTTC
TRBJ2-7	TRBV28	NA	NA	CASSLLQADYEQYF	TGTGCCAGCAGTTTATTACAGGCCGACTACGAGCAGTACTTC
TRBJ2-5	TRBV7-2	once	NA	CASSTLETQYF	TGTGCCAGCAGCACTTTAGAGACCCAGTACTTC
TRBJ2-1	TRBV28	NA	TRBD2	CASSQPGLATNEQFF	TGTGCCAGCAGTCAACCGGGACTAGCGACGAATGAGCAGTTCTTC
TRBJ2-7	TRBV28	NA	TRBD1	CASSPDVDRDYEQYF	TGTGCCAGCAGTCCTGACGTTGACAGGGACTACGAGCAGTACTTC
TRBJ2-3	TRBV7-2	NA	TRBD2	CASRYGLAGGIRDTQYF	TGTGCCAGCAGATACGGACTAGCGGGGGGGATTCGGGATACGCAGTATTTT
TRBJ2-7	TRBV18	NA	NA	CASSNIGQSSYEQYF	TGTGCCAGCTCAAACATCGGACAGAGCTCCTACGAGCAGTACTTC
TRBJ1-5	TRBV28	NA	TRBD1	CASSPGTGASQHF	TGTGCCAGCAGTCCCGGGACAGGGGCTTCCCAGCATTTT
TRBJ2-5	TRBV18	NA	NA	CASSRQQGGEETQYF	TGTGCCAGCTCACGACAGCAGGGTGGGGAAGAGACCCAGTACTTC
TRBJ1-6	TRBV30	NA	TRBD1	CAWNAQGAGSPLHF	TGTGCCTGGAACGCCCAGGGGGCAGGATCACCCCTCCACTTT